A single sample is the source of the 29 T cell receptor beta chains below, sequenced in a study of T-cell memory formation after mild COVID-19. TCRdb fed the 5' RACE reads into MiXCR, producing one record per CDR3 protein. The sample lists about 150,000 distinct CDR3 sequences, about 5.5% seen once, with around 2% in the top ten. What was sequenced was PBMCs or a T cell subset sorted from them (not recorded which). These receptors were obtained from an adult woman who had mild COVID-19 (a few samples of this study predate the infection). Cell type and time point are not known.

At least ten counts were recorded for this clonotype. The chain uses TRBV20-1 and TRBJ1-4; no reliable D call. CDR1 and CDR2 from the germline V gene are DFQATT and SNEGSKA (reference sequence). This CDR3 has 14 residues. The V gene lost 0 bases and the J gene lost 7 bases, with 12 bases spanning the gap. The CDR3 here is CSARDPTYGEKLFF. The CDR3, as DNA: TGCAGTGCTAGAGATCCGACGTATGGTGAAAAACTGTTTTTT.

This clonotype turned up a few times. The rearrangement links TRBV10-3 to TRBJ2-7, with D maybe TRBD1 (5 bases). Germline V gives CDR1 ENHRY, CDR2 SYGVKD. V lost 10 bases and J 4 bases, leaving 11 bases between the germline ends. CDR3 size: 11 residues. The CDR3: CATTKGYEQYF. The CDR3 nucleotides are TGTGCCACCACCAAGGGGTACGAGCAGTACTTC.

The CDR3 DNA sequence: TGTGCCAGCAGCTTATTGGGGCAGGGGGGTTGGACTGAAGCTTTCTTT. Its protein is CASSLLGQGGWTEAFF. The chain has TRBV13 and TRBJ1-1; TRBD1 agrees at 7 bases. The CDR3 is 16 amino acids. Germline CDR1 reads PRHDT; CDR2 reads FYEKMQ (reference sequence). After removal of 2 bases from V and 5 bases from J, the junction contained 11 bases not matched to a gene.

The rearrangement links TRBV5-1 to TRBJ2-1; 9 bases are a match to TRBD2. Germline V lookup: CDR1 SGHRS, CDR2 YFSETQ. This CDR3 contains 16 residues. The V segment lost 0 bases and the J segment 5 bases; nucleotides outside the gene matches: 6. The CDR3 coding sequence is TGCGCCAGCAGCTTGGGGTTTAGCGGGGGAAACAATGAGCAGTTCTTC. It translates to CASSLGFSGGNNEQFF.

This clonotype was observed at least ten times. J is TRBJ2-5 and V is TRBV7-9, with 9 bases aligning to TRBD1. The junction had 6 bases not matched to a gene; V was cut back by 6 bases and J by 1 base. Germline V gives CDR1 SEHNR, CDR2 FQNEAQ (reference sequence). This CDR3 contains 15 residues. In DNA, the CDR3 is TGTGCCAGCAGTCGACAGGGGGTTCCCCAAGAGACCCAGTACTTC. Protein product: CASSRQGVPQETQYF. The whole variable domain, remainder taken from reference TRBV7-9 and TRBJ2-5, is DTGVSQNPRHKITKRGQNVTFRCDPISEHNRLYWYRQTLGQGPEFLTYFQNEAQLEKSRLLSDRFSAERPKGSFSTLEIQRTEQGDSAMYLCASSRQGVPQETQYFGPGTRLLVL.

This clonotype has more than one count but fewer than ten. The chain recombines TRBV12-3 or TRBV12-4 with TRBJ1-1; no clear D. The CDR3 is 11 amino acids. V lost 7 bases and J 7 bases, leaving 10 bases between the germline ends. CDR3 protein: CASTSGIEAFF. In nucleotides, the CDR3 is TGTGCCAGCACCTCGGGAATTGAAGCTTTCTTT.

This clonotype was recorded a few times. The gene calls are TRBV5-6 and TRBJ1-6; 12 positions match TRBD1. Germline values: CDR1 SGHDT, CDR2 YYEEEE. This CDR3 has 15 amino acids. With V trimmed by 4 bases and J by 10 bases, 6 bases remained unmatched. The CDR3 DNA is TGTGCCAGCAGCGTGGGACAGGGGGCGCGATCACCCCTCCACTTT. This translates into CASSVGQGARSPLHF.

This clonotype was picked up many times. The CDR3 is CASSLEWGAYTF. The CDR3 DNA reads as TGTGCCAGCAGCTTAGAATGGGGAGCCTACACCTTC. The chain links TRBV7-9 to TRBJ1-2; D uncertain. In germline, CDR1 is SEHNR, CDR2 FQNEAQ (reference sequence). V was cut by 1 base and J by 10 bases, with 10 bases left in between. The length of the CDR3 is 12 residues.

This clonotype has ten or more counts. This chain uses TRBV20-1 with TRBJ2-2; D remains unclear. Trimming pared 0 bases from V and 9 bases from J, leaving 5 bases between. The CDR3 sequence is 11 residues long. Germline CDR1 DFQATT, CDR2 SNEGSKA (reference sequence). CDR3 in amino acids: CSARDTRELFF. The DNA for the CDR3 is TGCAGTGCTAGAGATACTAGGGAGCTGTTTTTT.

This sequence joins TRBV12-3 or TRBV12-4 and TRBJ2-7, with a possible D match to TRBD2 (5 bases). This CDR3 is 14 amino acids long. The V end lost 1 base, the J end lost 1 base, and 8 bases lay between the germline ends. The CDR3 DNA reads TGTGCCAGCAGTTTAGGGAGGAGTTCCTACGAGCAGTACTTC. Protein sequence: CASSLGRSSYEQYF.

V gene TRBV11-2 combines with J gene TRBJ2-7, with D maybe TRBD2 (5 bases). The CDR3 is 15 residues long. CDR1 and CDR2 (germline): SGHAT, FQNNGV. Trimming shortened V by 5 bases and J by 4 bases, and 18 bases separated the two germline ends. CDR3 bases: TGTGCCAGCAGCCCTCGCCCCACCCCGGGGTACGAGCAGTACTTC. It yields the protein CASSPRPTPGYEQYF.

This clonotype has more than one count but fewer than ten. V and J are TRBV3-1 and TRBJ1-2, with D tentatively TRBD1 (5 bases). CDR1 and CDR2 from the germline V gene are LGHDT and YNNKEL (reference sequence). The germline V and J ends were trimmed by 5 bases and 4 bases, with 14 bases remaining between them. The CDR3 is made up of 14 amino acids. Written as DNA, the CDR3 is TGTGCCAGCAGCTCTCAGGGCAGCGCCTATGGCTACACCTTC. It codes for CASSSQGSAYGYTF.

V gene TRBV5-4 combines with J gene TRBJ2-3; TRBD1 might be the D (6 bases). V was trimmed by 0 bases and J by 0 bases, leaving 8 bases between them. CDR1 and CDR2 (germline): SGHNT, YYREEE (reference sequence). The CDR3 is made up of 15 amino acids. The CDR3 DNA follows: TGTGCCAGCAGCTTGGGACAGGTTAGCACAGATACGCAGTATTTT. This codes for CASSLGQVSTDTQYF.

This clonotype was picked up a small number of times. The chain combines TRBV12-3 or TRBV12-4 with TRBJ2-1; 13 nucleotides line up with TRBD2. After removal of 5 bases from V and 5 bases from J, the junction contained 6 bases not matched to a gene. The CDR3 totals 16 residues. DNA of the CDR3: TGTGCCAGCAGTCCCGGGACTAGCGGGACCCACAATGAGCAGTTCTTC. This codes for CASSPGTSGTHNEQFF.

The chain carries TRBV7-3 and TRBJ2-7, with D perhaps matching TRBD1 or TRBD2 (5 bases each). Trimming took 2 bases from V and 3 from J, leaving 11 bases between them. Germline CDR1 SGHTA, CDR2 FQGTGA. The CDR3 length is 14 residues. CDR3 sequence (DNA): TGTGCCAGCAGCTTAGACGGGGCGCGCTACGAGCAGTACTTC. This sequence encodes CASSLDGARYEQYF.

This chain connects TRBV5-5 to TRBJ2-5; D gene ambiguous. CDR3 length: 14 residues. Germline CDR1 reads SGHKS; CDR2 reads YYEKEE (reference sequence). The V end lost 0 bases, the J end lost 5 bases, and 11 bases lay between the germline ends. CDR3 sequence: CASSLDRARETQYF. DNA of the CDR3: TGTGCCAGCAGCTTGGATCGGGCTAGGGAGACCCAGTACTTC.

The rearrangement joins TRBV4-1 to TRBJ2-6; D gene uncertain. The CDR3 runs to 17 residues. The germline V and J ends were trimmed by 4 bases and 0 bases, with 13 bases remaining between them. Germline-derived CDR1 and CDR2 are MGHRA and YSYEKL. The CDR3 loop reads CASSLLYGVSGANVLTF. DNA for the CDR3: TGCGCCAGCAGCCTCTTGTATGGGGTCTCTGGGGCCAACGTCCTGACTTTC.

CDR3 nucleotide sequence: TGTGCCAGCAGCCAGCCGGGTCTTAGAAGAGCCAAAAACATTCAGTACTTC. Translation: CASSQPGLRRAKNIQYF. This chain joins TRBV3-1 and TRBJ2-4; D is unclear. Germline V gene data show CDR1 as LGHDT and CDR2 as YNNKEL (reference sequence). Trimming cost V 3 bases and J 0 bases, with 15 bases left between them. The CDR3 runs 17 residues. The complete variable domain, with remaining parts taken from reference TRBV3-1 and TRBJ2-4, reads DTAVSQTPKYLVTQMGNDKSIKCEQNLGHDTMYWYKQDSKKFLKIMFSYNNKELIINETVPNRFSPKSPDKAHLNLHINSLELGDSAVYFCASSQPGLRRAKNIQYFGAGTRLSVL.

In its sample, this clonotype was seen many times. This rearrangement joins TRBV5-1 to TRBJ2-3; 12 bases are shared with TRBD2. Germline loops: CDR1 SGHRS, CDR2 YFSETQ. With V trimmed by 9 bases and J by 4 bases, 9 bases remained unmatched. This CDR3 region has 15 residues. CDR3 in amino acids: CATQLAGGPADTQYF. As DNA, the CDR3 is TGCGCCACCCAGCTAGCGGGAGGGCCGGCAGATACGCAGTATTTT.

In this sample, this clonotype turned up many times. This chain joins TRBV18 and TRBJ1-1; unclear D gene. The CDR3 consists of 16 residues. The germline gives CDR1 KGHSH, CDR2 LQKENI. Trimming stripped 6 bases from V and 1 base from J, with 18 bases between. CDR3 sequence: CASSRNLGTPNTEAFF. The CDR3 DNA reads as TGTGCCAGCTCCCGAAATCTGGGAACACCGAACACTGAAGCTTTCTTT.

This clonotype was picked up many times. The V call is TRBV29-1, the J call TRBJ1-2, with 7 bases aligning to TRBD1. The CDR3 extends over 12 amino acids. Germline V gene sequence: CDR1 SQVTM, CDR2 ANQGSEA. Trimming at V came to 4 bases and at J to 4 bases, leaving 3 bases not matched to a gene. The CDR3 sequence is CSVAGGAYGYTF. CDR3 nucleotide sequence: TGCAGCGTTGCAGGGGGGGCCTATGGCTACACCTTC.

In its sample, this clonotype was seen many times. The chain is built from TRBV5-5 and TRBJ2-2; 13 bases line up with TRBD2. The germline CDR1 and CDR2 sequences are SGHKS and YYEKEE (reference sequence). The CDR3 contains 19 residues. V dropped 4 bases and J dropped 2; count of bases not matched to a gene: 11. Here the CDR3 reads CASSRLGLAGDANTGELFF. The CDR3 nucleotides are TGTGCCAGCAGCCGACTCGGACTAGCGGGAGATGCCAACACCGGGGAGCTGTTTTTT.

This clonotype was recorded at least ten times. The chain links TRBV5-1 to TRBJ2-3; 9 bases line up with TRBD2. V lost 2 bases and J lost 6; bases outside the gene matches: 7. Germline CDR1 SGHRS, CDR2 YFSETQ. The CDR3 loop spans 15 amino acids. The CDR3 DNA sequence: TGCGCCAGCAGCTTCGTTCGAGCGGGGGGCGATACGCAGTATTTT. Its protein product is CASSFVRAGGDTQYF.

This clonotype was counted at least ten times. V usage is TRBV7-2 and J usage is TRBJ1-1, with 7 bases lining up with TRBD1. The length of the CDR3 is 13 residues. Germline assignment: CDR1 SGHTA and CDR2 FQGNSA. The J segment lost 9 bases and the V segment lost 7 bases, leaving 11 bases of the junction unmatched. This CDR3 reads CASTETGLGKAFF. The CDR3 region has the DNA TGTGCCAGCACCGAGACAGGGTTAGGAAAAGCTTTCTTT.

V and J are TRBV11-2 and TRBJ2-5; D is tentatively TRBD1 or TRBD2 (5 bases each). This CDR3 spans 16 amino acids. CDR1 and CDR2 from the germline V gene are SGHAT and FQNNGV. Between the trimmed V and J ends, which lost 2 bases and 5 bases, there was a span of 18 bases. The CDR3 nucleotides are TGTGCCAGCAGCTTAAACACGGGACCCGAGGGGGAGACCCAGTACTTC. As protein: CASSLNTGPEGETQYF.

At least ten counts were recorded for this clonotype. The chain links TRBV12-3 or TRBV12-4 to TRBJ2-3; D remains unclear. Deletions cut 2 bases from V and 3 bases from J, with 3 bases between. The CDR3 runs 12 residues. The CDR3 bases are TGTGCCAGCAGTTTATGGACAGATACGCAGTATTTT. Translated: CASSLWTDTQYF.

The rearrangement uses TRBV6-6 and TRBJ2-3; D is ambiguous. Germline CDR1 is MNHNY and CDR2 is SVGAGI (reference sequence). The CDR3 is made up of 15 amino acids. V was trimmed by 6 bases and J by 0 bases, leaving 13 bases between them. As DNA, the CDR3 is TGTGCCAGCAGATCGGCTGCTCCTAGCACAGATACGCAGTATTTT. Its protein product is CASRSAAPSTDTQYF.

There are many counts of this clonotype. V usage is TRBV15 and J usage is TRBJ2-7; D is perhaps TRBD2 (5 bases). V was trimmed by 3 bases and J by 2 bases, leaving 5 bases between them. Germline V lookup: CDR1 LNHNV, CDR2 YYDKDF (reference sequence). The CDR3 spans 12 residues. The CDR3 sequence is CATSREAYEQYF. In nucleotides, the CDR3 is TGTGCCACCAGCAGGGAGGCCTACGAGCAGTACTTC. Based on the CDR3 plus reference TRBV15 and TRBJ2-7, the full variable domain is DAMVIQNPRYQVTQFGKPVTLSCSQTLNHNVMYWYQQKSSQAPKLLFHYYDKDFNNEADTPDNFQSRRPNTSFCFLDIRSPGLGDTAMYLCATSREAYEQYFGPGTRLTVT.

V gene TRBV12-3 or TRBV12-4 combines with J gene TRBJ2-3; no clear D gene. The CDR3 extends over 14 amino acids. Trimming removed 0 bases from V and 2 bases from J, with 6 bases in between. This CDR3 is CASSLAGPTDTQYF. In DNA, the CDR3 is TGTGCCAGCAGTTTAGCCGGACCCACAGATACGCAGTATTTT.